This TCR beta chain comes out of a study of blood T cell repertoires in COVID-19 (dated by TCRdb to 2019 to 2021). In the study overall: Samples from collaborators originated in the United States, Italy and Spain and spanned both the acute and convalescent phases of COVID-19. The prospective study material was composed of cDNA or gDNA derived from T cells, B-cell-depleted T cells, or PBMCs. Subjects who had been exposed to COVID-19, were actively infected with it, or had recovered from it provided the deeply sampled blood TCRbeta repertoires that made up the dataset. A freely available public database, intended as a resource for researchers studying the immune response to SARS-CoV-2, is where the repertoires were released. The samples were drawn from two sources: the first 160 participants of the ongoing ImmuneRACE study, and 950 to 1,500 subjects contributed by 6 global collaborators. The sample metadata nearly always contained a de-identified subject ID, COVID-19 status, age in years and sex. Where available, HLA class I and class II types were taken from metadata supplied by the sample provider and were not determined by assay-based typing.

The immunoSEQ Assay, a bias-controlled multiplex PCR, was used to amplify TCRbeta CDR3 regions from genomic DNA. Per the authors' processing: The number of nucleated cells in each sample was estimated by amplification of reference gene primers within the assay. Sequence reads were collapsed and filtered to measure the absolute abundance of every unique TCRbeta CDR3 rearrangement. For each sample, productive Simpson clonality was calculated as the square root of Simpson's diversity index over productive rearrangements. The table comes from immuneACCESS by way of TCRdb, which keeps in-frame sequences with V and J called. Part of the clones is missing from these tables; in studies checked, under half for an unresolved V gene and the rest for unknown reasons. V and J calls and clone size are given by that table; D and trimming were obtained from the DNA. In all, the sample holds about 52,000 clones, and under 90% of those were seen once. Of the sample, approximately 10% falls within the top ten clones.

Note on this clone: There is no known antigen for this receptor. There are no base qualities to consult, and no much larger clone falls within one base.

One collaborating source in Seattle enrolled patients during active infection and followed them longitudinally through the course of disease. Collaborating institutions collected whole blood in K2EDTA tubes following their own protocols. For TCRbeta analysis, collaborators shipped samples as frozen whole blood, isolated PBMCs, or DNA extracted from either of those sample types. Results and caveats for the whole study, not just this receptor: The quantity of clinical and demographic metadata differed by source and by participant and was supplied without curation.

Spanning cysteine to phenylalanine, the CDR3 consists of 13 amino acids. The read is trimmed to its CDR3 DNA, 39 bases read in frame from base 1. V is clipped by 6 bases and J by 5 bases, and the sequence between their germline boundaries is 13 bases long. The sequence came from a man at least 80 years old with COVID-19, enrolled during active disease. Sample: peripheral blood. This chain joins TRBV12-3 or TRBV12-4 to TRBJ1-1, with the D gene uncertain. The CDR3 region reads CASSLEEGTEAFF. In nucleotide form, the sequence is TGTGCCAGCAGCCTGGAGGAGGGAACTGAAGCTTTCTTT.